The 17 T cell receptor beta chains given below trace back to one sample, sequenced in a study of cytomegalovirus exposure and HLA in healthy donors. It was with 60 Vbeta and 13 Jbeta primers that the PCR ran. Generated by immunoSEQ multiplex PCR, the TCRdb table keeps only in-frame clones and is missing some. The sample carries 150,000 to 200,000 clones, approximately 80% recorded once. Sample: PBMCs. These receptors were obtained from a man aged 50 or older in good health and CMV-seropositive.

The chain links TRBV11-2 to TRBJ2-1, with D tentatively TRBD2 (6 bases). The CDR3 sequence is 16 residues long. Trimming pared 0 bases from V and 0 bases from J, leaving 9 bases between. Germline V gives CDR1 SGHAT, CDR2 FQNNGV. The CDR3 DNA sequence: TGTGCCAGCAGCTTAGAGCTAGCGAGCTCCTACAATGAGCAGTTCTTC. Translated, it gives CASSLELASSYNEQFF.

The V gene is TRBV9, the J gene TRBJ1-4; 7 bases align to TRBD1. Germline V gene data show CDR1 as SGDLS and CDR2 as YYNGEE. V lost 2 bases and J lost 5; bases outside the gene matches: 6. This CDR3 contains 15 residues. The chain's CDR3 is CASSVRTGVNEKLFF. The CDR3, as DNA: TGTGCCAGCAGCGTTAGGACAGGTGTAAATGAAAAACTGTTTTTT.

This chain connects TRBV6-5 to TRBJ1-2, with TRBD1 matching over 7 bases. V lost 0 bases to trimming and J lost 7 bases; unmatched junction nucleotides: 8. Looked up from germline, CDR1 is MNHEY and CDR2 is SVGAGI. The CDR3 spans 15 residues. CDR3 in amino acids: CASSYSSVGGIGYTF. As DNA, the CDR3 is TGTGCCAGCAGTTACTCGTCGGTAGGGGGCATTGGCTACACCTTC.

This clone occurred once. The V gene is TRBV18, the J gene TRBJ1-1; 7 bases align to TRBD1. The germline CDR1 and CDR2 sequences are KGHSH and LQKENI. The CDR3 has 15 residues. The trim removed 6 bases at V and 5 bases at J, leaving 12 bases unmatched. The CDR3 is CASSNTAGGVTEAFF. The CDR3 DNA is TGTGCCAGCTCGAACACGGCAGGGGGAGTAACTGAAGCTTTCTTT.

The rearrangement links TRBV27 to TRBJ2-2, with TRBD1 identical over 7 bases. This CDR3 spans 15 amino acids. The V gene's germline CDR1 is MNHEY and CDR2 SMNVEV (reference sequence). The junction had 10 bases not matched to a gene; V was cut back by 6 bases and J by 6 bases. The CDR3 protein is CASRLRQGYAGELFF. The CDR3 DNA follows: TGTGCCAGCAGACTGAGACAGGGATATGCCGGGGAGCTGTTTTTT.

The J gene is TRBJ2-1, the V gene TRBV2; 14 bases line up with TRBD2. This CDR3 contains 15 residues. The V and J ends lost 6 bases and 5 bases, in that order; junction bases with no gene match: 3. Germline CDR1 SNHLY, CDR2 FYNNEI. The chain's CDR3 is CASRGGLAGDNEQFF. Here the CDR3 DNA reads TGTGCCAGCAGGGGGGGACTAGCGGGAGACAATGAGCAGTTCTTC.

Concerning this clone itself: Sequence at one end of the junction differs from germline and may be a read error. The genes are TRBV4-1 and TRBJ1-1; D may be TRBD1 (5 bases). CDR1 MGHRA and CDR2 YSYEKL come from the germline V gene. The CDR3 has 15 residues. In DNA, the CDR3 is TGCGCCAGCAGACAAGAGGGCCAGGGTGGGACTGAAGCTTTCTTT. The encoded protein is CASRQEGQGGTEAFF.

V and J are TRBV5-8 and TRBJ1-2; D might be TRBD1 (6 bases). The germline CDR1 and CDR2 sequences are SGHTS and YDEGEE. Trimming left V 0 bases short and J 5 bases short, with 11 bases between. The CDR3 runs 14 residues. The DNA of the CDR3 is TGTGCCAGCAGCTTGGCATCGAGGGGGTATGGCTACACCTTC. Amino acids: CASSLASRGYGYTF.

The chain recombines TRBV29-1 with TRBJ2-3, with a tentative D call TRBD1 (6 bases). The V end was cut by 3 bases, the J end by 0 bases, with 10 bases between. Germline V CDR1 and CDR2: SQVTM, ANQGSEA. The length of the CDR3 is 14 residues. The DNA of the CDR3 is TGCAGCGTTGACGCAGGGGCAAGCACAGATACGCAGTATTTT. Translated, it gives CSVDAGASTDTQYF.

V and J are TRBV5-1 and TRBJ1-2; 11 bases agree with TRBD1. J was trimmed by 1 base and V by 4 bases; bases with no gene match: 6. This CDR3 contains 16 residues. Germline loops: CDR1 SGHRS, CDR2 YFSETQ. CDR3 protein: CASSLQGQGGNYGYTF. DNA for the CDR3: TGCGCCAGCAGCCTGCAGGGACAGGGGGGTAACTATGGCTACACCTTC.

J is TRBJ1-1 and V is TRBV7-2; D is unclear. Germline V gene data show CDR1 as SGHTA and CDR2 as FQGNSA. This CDR3 region has 14 residues. Between the trimmed V and J ends, which lost 5 bases and 7 bases, there was a span of 17 bases. CDR3 coding DNA: TGTGCCAGCAGCCTTTCAATCCTGGCGGGTGAAGCTTTCTTT. As protein: CASSLSILAGEAFF. The full variable domain, completed using reference TRBV7-2 and TRBJ1-1, is GAGVSQSPSNKVTEKGKDVELRCDPISGHTALYWYRQSLGQGLEFLIYFQGNSAPDKSGLPSDRFSAERTGGSVSTLTIQRTQQEDSAVYLCASSLSILAGEAFFGQGTRLTVV.

This clone came up a few times. V and J are TRBV5-4 and TRBJ1-1; D is unresolved. This CDR3 comprises 13 residues. V lost 0 bases and J 0 bases, leaving 3 bases between the germline ends. CDR1 and CDR2 from the germline V gene are SGHNT and YYREEE (reference sequence). For the CDR3, the DNA is TGTGCCAGCAGCTTGGCGGTGAACACTGAAGCTTTCTTT. This translates into CASSLAVNTEAFF.

This sequence joins TRBV9 and TRBJ2-5; 8 bases are shared with TRBD1. The V gene end was trimmed by 2 bases and the J gene end by 1 base; junction bases not matched to a gene: 4. Germline-derived CDR1 and CDR2 are SGDLS and YYNGEE. CDR3 length: 15 amino acids. In nucleotides, the CDR3 is TGTGCCAGCAGCGTCGGGACAGGTATCCAAGAGACCCAGTACTTC. Protein product: CASSVGTGIQETQYF.

This sequence joins TRBV7-9 and TRBJ2-5; D uncertain. With the DNA end fitting TRBJ2-7 better, the J assignment may be wrong. CDR1 and CDR2 from the germline V gene are SEHNR and FQNEAQ (reference sequence). The CDR3 extends over 12 amino acids. CDR3 region: CASSLVEYEQYF. The CDR3 coding sequence is TGTGCCAGCAGCTTAGTGGAGTACGAGCAGTACTTC.

V is TRBV10-3 and J is TRBJ2-7; D is possibly TRBD2 (6 bases). Germline values: CDR1 ENHRY, CDR2 SYGVKD. Deletions cut 0 bases from V and 7 bases from J, with 7 bases between. This CDR3 spans 12 amino acids. The CDR3 DNA sequence: TGTGCCATCAGTGAGTCAGGGAGGGAGCAGTACGTC. It codes for CAISESGREQYV.

Judged by abundance, this clone is medium-sized. J is TRBJ2-7 and V is TRBV2; a weak D match, TRBD2 (6 bases). The CDR3 contains 15 residues. Trimming shortened V by 3 bases and J by 0 bases, and 12 bases separated the two germline ends. Germline CDR1 reads SNHLY; CDR2 reads FYNNEI. The CDR3 region has the DNA TGTGCCAGCAGTGACGGGAGCTTAAGCTCCTACGAGCAGTACGTC. Its protein is CASSDGSLSSYEQYV.

Here the CDR3 reads CASSDPRTGSNEKLFF. The CDR3 nucleotides read TGTGCCAGCAGTGACCCCCGGACAGGGTCGAATGAAAAACTGTTTTTT. The chain uses TRBV25-1 and TRBJ1-4; the match to TRBD1 covers 8 bases. J was trimmed by 5 bases and V by 3 bases; bases with no gene match: 8. This CDR3 comprises 16 residues. Germline-derived CDR1 and CDR2 are MGHDK and SYGVNS.